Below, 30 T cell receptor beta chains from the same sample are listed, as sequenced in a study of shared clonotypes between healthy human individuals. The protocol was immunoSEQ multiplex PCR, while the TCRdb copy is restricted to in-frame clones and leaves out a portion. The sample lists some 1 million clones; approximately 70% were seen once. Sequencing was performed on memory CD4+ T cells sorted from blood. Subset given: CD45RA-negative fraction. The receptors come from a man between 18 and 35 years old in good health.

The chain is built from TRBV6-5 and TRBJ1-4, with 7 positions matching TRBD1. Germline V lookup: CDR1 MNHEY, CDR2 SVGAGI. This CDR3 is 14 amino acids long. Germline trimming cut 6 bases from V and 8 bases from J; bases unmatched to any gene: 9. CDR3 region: CASRRTPDREKLFF. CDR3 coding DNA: TGTGCCAGCAGACGAACCCCGGACAGGGAAAAACTGTTTTTT.

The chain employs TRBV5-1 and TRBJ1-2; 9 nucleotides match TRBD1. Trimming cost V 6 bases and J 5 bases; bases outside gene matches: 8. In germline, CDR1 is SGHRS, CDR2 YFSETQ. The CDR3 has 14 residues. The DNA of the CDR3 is TGCGCCAGCAAACAGGGGGCTTTGGAGTATGGCTACACCTTC. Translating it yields CASKQGALEYGYTF.

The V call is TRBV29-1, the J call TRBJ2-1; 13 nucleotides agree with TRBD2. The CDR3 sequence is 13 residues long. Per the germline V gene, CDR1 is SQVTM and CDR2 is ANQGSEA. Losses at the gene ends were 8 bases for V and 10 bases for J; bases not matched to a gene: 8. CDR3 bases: TGCAGCACCCGGACTAGCGGGGGTTACGAGCAGTTCTTC. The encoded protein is CSTRTSGGYEQFF.

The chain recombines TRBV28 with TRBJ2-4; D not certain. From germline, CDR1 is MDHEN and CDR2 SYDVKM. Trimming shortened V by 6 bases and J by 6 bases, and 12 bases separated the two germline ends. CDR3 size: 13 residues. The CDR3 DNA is TGTGCCAGCAGCCTAACGGTTCCAAACATTCAGTACTTC. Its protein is CASSLTVPNIQYF.

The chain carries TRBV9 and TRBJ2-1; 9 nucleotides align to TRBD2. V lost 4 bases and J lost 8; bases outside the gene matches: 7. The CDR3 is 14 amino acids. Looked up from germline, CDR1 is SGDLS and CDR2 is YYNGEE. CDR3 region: CASSPGTSSDEQFF. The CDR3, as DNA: TGTGCCAGCAGCCCCGGGACTAGCAGCGATGAGCAGTTCTTC.

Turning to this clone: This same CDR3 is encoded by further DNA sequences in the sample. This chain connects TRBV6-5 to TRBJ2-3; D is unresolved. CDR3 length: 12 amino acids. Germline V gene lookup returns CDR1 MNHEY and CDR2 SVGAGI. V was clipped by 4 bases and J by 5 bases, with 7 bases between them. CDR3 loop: CASSSRGDTQYF. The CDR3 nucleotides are TGTGCCAGCAGTTCTCGCGGAGATACGCAGTATTTT.

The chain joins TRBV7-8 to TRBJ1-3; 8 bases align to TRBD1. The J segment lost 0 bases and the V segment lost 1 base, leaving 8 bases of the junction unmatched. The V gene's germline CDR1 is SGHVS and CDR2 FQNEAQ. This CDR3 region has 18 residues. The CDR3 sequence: CASSLGGTGFISGNTIYF. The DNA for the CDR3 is TGTGCCAGCAGCTTAGGTGGGACAGGATTTATCTCTGGAAACACCATATATTTT.

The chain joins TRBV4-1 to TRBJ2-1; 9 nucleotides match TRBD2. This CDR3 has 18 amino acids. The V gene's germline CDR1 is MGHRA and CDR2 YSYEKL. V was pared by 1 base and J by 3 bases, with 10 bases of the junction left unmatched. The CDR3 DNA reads TGCGCCAGCAGCCAAGTCGGGGGCCTAGCGGGAAACTACAATGAGCAGTTCTTC. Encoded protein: CASSQVGGLAGNYNEQFF.

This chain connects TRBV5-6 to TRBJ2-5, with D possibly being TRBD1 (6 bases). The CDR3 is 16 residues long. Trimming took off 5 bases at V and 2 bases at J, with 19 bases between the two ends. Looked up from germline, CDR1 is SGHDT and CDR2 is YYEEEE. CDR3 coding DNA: TGTGCCAGCAGTTTGATGCTACAGGGAGAGCAAGAGACCCAGTACTTC. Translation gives CASSLMLQGEQETQYF.

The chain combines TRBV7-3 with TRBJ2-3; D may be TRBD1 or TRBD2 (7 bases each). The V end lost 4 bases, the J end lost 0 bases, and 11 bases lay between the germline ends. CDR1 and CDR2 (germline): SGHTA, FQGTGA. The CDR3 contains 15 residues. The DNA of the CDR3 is TGTGCCAGCAGCTCGGGGGGACAGAGCACAGATACGCAGTATTTT. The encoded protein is CASSSGGQSTDTQYF.

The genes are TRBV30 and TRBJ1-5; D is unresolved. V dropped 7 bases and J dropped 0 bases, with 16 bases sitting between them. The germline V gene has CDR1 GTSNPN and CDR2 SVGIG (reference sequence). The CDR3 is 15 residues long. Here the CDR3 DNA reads TGTGCCTTCTCTAGAGAGAAATATAGCAATCAGCCCCAGCATTTT. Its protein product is CAFSREKYSNQPQHF.

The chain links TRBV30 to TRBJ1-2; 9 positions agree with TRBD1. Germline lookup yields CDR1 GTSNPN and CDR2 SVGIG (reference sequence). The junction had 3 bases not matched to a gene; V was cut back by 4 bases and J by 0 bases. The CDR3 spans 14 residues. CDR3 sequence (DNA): TGTGCCTGGAAAGGACAGGGGACTAACTATGGCTACACCTTC. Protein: CAWKGQGTNYGYTF.

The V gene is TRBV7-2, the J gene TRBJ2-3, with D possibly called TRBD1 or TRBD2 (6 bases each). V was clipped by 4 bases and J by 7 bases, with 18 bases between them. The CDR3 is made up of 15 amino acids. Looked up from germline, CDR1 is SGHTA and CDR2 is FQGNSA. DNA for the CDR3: TGTGCCAGCAGCTCCTCGGCGGAAGGGGGGCATACGCAGTATTTT. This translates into CASSSSAEGGHTQYF.

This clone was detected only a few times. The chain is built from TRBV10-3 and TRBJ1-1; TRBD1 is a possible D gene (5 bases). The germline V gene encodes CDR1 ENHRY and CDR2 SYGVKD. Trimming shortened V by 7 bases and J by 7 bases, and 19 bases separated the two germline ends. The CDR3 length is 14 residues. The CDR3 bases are TGTGCCATCACTCTTTCCCCAGGGAACTATGAAGCTTTCTTT. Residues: CAITLSPGNYEAFF.

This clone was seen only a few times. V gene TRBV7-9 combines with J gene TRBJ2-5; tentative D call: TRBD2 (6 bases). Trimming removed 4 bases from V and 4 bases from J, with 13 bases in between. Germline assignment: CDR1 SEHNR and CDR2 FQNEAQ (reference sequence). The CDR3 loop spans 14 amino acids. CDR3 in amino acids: CASSYRGLGETQYF. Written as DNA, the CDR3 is TGTGCCAGCAGCTATCGGGGGTTGGGAGAGACCCAGTACTTC.

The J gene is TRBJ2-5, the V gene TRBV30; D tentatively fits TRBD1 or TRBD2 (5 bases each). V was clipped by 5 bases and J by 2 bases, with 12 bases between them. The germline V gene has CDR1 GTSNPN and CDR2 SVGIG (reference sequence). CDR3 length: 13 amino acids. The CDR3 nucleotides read TGTGCCTGGGACGGGGACGGGCAAGAGACCCAGTACTTC. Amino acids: CAWDGDGQETQYF.

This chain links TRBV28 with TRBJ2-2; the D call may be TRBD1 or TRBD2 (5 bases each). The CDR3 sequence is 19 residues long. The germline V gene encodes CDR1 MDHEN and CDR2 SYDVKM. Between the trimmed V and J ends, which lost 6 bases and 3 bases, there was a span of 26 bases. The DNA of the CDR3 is TGTGCCAGCAGCCCTGGACTGAGAAGGGGCCAATCTTACACCGGGGAGCTGTTTTTT. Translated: CASSPGLRRGQSYTGELFF.

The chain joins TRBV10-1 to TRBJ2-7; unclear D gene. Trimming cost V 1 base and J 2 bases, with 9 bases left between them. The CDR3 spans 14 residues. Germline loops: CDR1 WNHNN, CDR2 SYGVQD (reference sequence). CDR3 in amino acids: CASSEFQSPYEQYF. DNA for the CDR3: TGCGCCAGCAGTGAGTTCCAGTCCCCCTACGAGCAGTACTTC.

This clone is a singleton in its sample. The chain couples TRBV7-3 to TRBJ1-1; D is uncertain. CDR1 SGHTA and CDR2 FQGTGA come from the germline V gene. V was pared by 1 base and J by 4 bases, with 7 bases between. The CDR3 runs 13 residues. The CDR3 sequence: CASSLRQATEAFF. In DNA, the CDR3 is TGTGCCAGCAGCTTAAGGCAGGCCACTGAAGCTTTCTTT.

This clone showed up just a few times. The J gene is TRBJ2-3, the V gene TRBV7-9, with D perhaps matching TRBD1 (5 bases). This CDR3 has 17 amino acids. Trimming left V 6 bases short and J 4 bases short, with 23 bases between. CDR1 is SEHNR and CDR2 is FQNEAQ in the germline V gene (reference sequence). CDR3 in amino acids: CASRTAAGARYADTQYF. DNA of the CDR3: TGTGCCAGCAGAACAGCCGCTGGGGCTAGATACGCAGATACGCAGTATTTT.

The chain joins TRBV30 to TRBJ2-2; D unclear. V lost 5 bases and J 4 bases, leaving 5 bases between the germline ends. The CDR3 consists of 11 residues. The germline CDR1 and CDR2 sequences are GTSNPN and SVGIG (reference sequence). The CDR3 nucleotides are TGTGCCTGGGGTTTCACCGGGGAGCTGTTTTTT. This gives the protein CAWGFTGELFF.

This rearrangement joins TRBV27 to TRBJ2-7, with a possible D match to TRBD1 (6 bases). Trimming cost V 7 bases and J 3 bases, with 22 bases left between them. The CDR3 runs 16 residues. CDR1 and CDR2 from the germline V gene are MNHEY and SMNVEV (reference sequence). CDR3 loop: CASIFPRGQRNYEQYF. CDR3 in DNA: TGTGCCAGCATCTTCCCGAGAGGACAGCGTAACTACGAGCAGTACTTC.

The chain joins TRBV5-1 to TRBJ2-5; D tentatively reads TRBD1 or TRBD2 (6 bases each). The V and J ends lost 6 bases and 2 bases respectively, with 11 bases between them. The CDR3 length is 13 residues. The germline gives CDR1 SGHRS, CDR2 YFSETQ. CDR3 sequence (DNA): TGCGCCAGCAACAAAGGGGGGCAAGAGACCCAGTACTTC. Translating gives CASNKGGQETQYF.

CDR3 sequence reads: CAWTIRGGGNTIYF. CDR3 bases: TGTGCCTGGACCATCAGGGGGGGAGGAAACACCATATATTTT. The genes are TRBV30 and TRBJ1-3; 7 positions match TRBD1. V lost 4 bases to trimming and J lost 4 bases; unmatched junction nucleotides: 7. CDR3 length: 14 amino acids. Germline-derived CDR1 and CDR2 are GTSNPN and SVGIG (reference sequence).

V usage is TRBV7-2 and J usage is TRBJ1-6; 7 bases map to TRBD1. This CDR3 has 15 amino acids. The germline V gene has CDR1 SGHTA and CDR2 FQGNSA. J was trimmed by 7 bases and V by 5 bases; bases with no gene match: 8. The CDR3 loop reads CASSPPQGYNSPLHF. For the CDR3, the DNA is TGTGCCAGCAGCCCGCCACAGGGGTACAATTCACCCCTCCACTTT.

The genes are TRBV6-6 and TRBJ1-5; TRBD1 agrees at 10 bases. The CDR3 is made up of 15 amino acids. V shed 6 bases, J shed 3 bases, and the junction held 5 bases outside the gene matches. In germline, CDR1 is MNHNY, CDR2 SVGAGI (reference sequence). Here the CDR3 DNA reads TGTGCCAGCAGAACCGGGACAGGGGACAATCAGCCCCAGCATTTT. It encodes CASRTGTGDNQPQHF.

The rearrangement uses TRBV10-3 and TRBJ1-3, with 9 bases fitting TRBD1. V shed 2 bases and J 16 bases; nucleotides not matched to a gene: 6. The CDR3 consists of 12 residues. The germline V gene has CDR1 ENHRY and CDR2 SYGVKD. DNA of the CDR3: TGTGCCATCAGTGAGCCCGGGACAGGGCTTTATTTT. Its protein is CAISEPGTGLYF.

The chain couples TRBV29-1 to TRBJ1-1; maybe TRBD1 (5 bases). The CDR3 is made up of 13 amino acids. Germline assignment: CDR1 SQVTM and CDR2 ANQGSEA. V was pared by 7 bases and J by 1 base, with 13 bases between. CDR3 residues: CSGVRGTNTEAFF. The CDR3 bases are TGCAGCGGGGTCCGGGGGACGAACACTGAAGCTTTCTTT.

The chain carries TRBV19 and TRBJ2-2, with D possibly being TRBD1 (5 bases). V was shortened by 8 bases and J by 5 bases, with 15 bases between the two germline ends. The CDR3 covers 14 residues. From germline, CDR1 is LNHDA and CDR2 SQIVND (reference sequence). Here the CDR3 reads CASSVGASTGELFF. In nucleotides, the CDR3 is TGTGCCAGTTCTGTTGGGGCCTCGACCGGGGAGCTGTTTTTT.

CDR3 protein: CASSIPRGGNSGNTIYF. The CDR3 nucleotides read TGTGCCAGTAGTATCCCCCGCGGGGGCAACTCTGGAAACACCATATATTTT. This chain links TRBV19 with TRBJ1-3; the D gene is possibly TRBD1 (6 bases). Trimming cost V 3 bases and J 0 bases, with 15 bases left between them. The CDR3 has 17 residues. Germline CDR1 reads LNHDA; CDR2 reads SQIVND (reference sequence).